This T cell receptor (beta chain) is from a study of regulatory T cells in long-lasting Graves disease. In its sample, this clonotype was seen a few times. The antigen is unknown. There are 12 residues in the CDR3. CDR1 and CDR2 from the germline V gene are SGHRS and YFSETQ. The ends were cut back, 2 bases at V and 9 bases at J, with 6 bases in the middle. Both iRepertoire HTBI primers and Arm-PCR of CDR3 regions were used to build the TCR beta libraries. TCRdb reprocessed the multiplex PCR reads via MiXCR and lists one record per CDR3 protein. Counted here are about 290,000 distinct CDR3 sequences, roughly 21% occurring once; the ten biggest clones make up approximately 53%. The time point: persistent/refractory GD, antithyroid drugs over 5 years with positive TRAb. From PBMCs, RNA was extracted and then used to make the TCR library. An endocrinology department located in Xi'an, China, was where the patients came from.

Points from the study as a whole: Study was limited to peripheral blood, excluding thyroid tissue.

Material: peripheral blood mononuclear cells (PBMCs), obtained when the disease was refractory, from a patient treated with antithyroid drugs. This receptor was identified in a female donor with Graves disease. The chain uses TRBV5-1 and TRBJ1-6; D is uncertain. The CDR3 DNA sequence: TGCGCCAGCAGCTTCACCGGTTCACCCCTCCACTTT. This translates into CASSFTGSPLHF.